This entry lists 24 T cell receptor beta chains sequenced from one sample in a study of CD8+CD57+ T cells in acquired aplastic anemia. Patients included in sequencing had previously demonstrated CD8+CD57+ cell expansion by flow cytometry. Profiling that covered TCR beta VDJ and CDR3 relied on genomic DNA as its template. A single record per CDR3 protein comes from TCRdb applying MiXCR to the reads. The sample includes a few hundred thousand distinct CDR3 sequences, approximately 32% of them seen just once. The sample was sorted CD4+, CD8+, or CD8+CD57+ T cells (not recorded which) from PBMCs. Receptors originate from a human donor with aplastic anemia.

Concerning this clonotype itself: One end of the junction does not line up with germline, which may come from a read error. The CDR3, as DNA: TGTAGTGCTATGGACTATGGCCACACCTTC. This encodes CSAMDYGHTF. The chain employs TRBV20-1 and TRBJ1-2; D remains unclear. The V gene's germline CDR1 is DFQATT and CDR2 SNEGSKA (reference sequence). The CDR3 has 10 residues.

About this clonotype itself: This may be a read error, as it is one base from a much larger clone. The CDR3 does not end in the conserved phenylalanine or tryptophan, so this is likely a read error. The DNA for the CDR3 is TGTGCCAGTAGTAACCAGACAGGGGGCGGAAGATTATGGGTCCAGCATTCT. The encoded protein is CASSNQTGGGRLWVQHS. The chain recombines TRBV19 with TRBJ1-5; 10 bases are a match to TRBD1. CDR1 and CDR2 from the germline V gene are LNHDA and SQIVND (reference sequence). CDR3 size: 17 residues. The trim removed 4 bases at V and 12 bases at J, leaving 18 bases unmatched.

This clonotype was detected only a few times. The chain combines TRBV7-2 with TRBJ2-5; tentative D call: TRBD2 (5 bases). Germline CDR1 and CDR2: SGHTA and FQGNSA. The CDR3 totals 13 residues. The V end lost 4 bases, the J end lost 3 bases, and 9 bases lay between the germline ends. The CDR3 region is CASSSRTEETQYF. In DNA form, the CDR3 reads TGTGCCAGCAGCTCCAGGACTGAAGAGACCCAGTACTTC.

There are a few counts of this clonotype. The genes are TRBV11-2 and TRBJ1-5; 8 positions agree with TRBD1. The CDR3 runs 16 residues. The germline V gene has CDR1 SGHAT and CDR2 FQNNGV. Trimming at V came to 3 bases and at J to 2 bases, leaving 6 bases not matched to a gene. The CDR3 DNA sequence: TGTGCCAGCAGCTTTTCAGGGGGCCGAGGCAATCAGCCCCAGCATTTT. It specifies CASSFSGGRGNQPQHF.

The rearrangement joins TRBV6-1 to TRBJ2-6, with D uncertain. From germline, CDR1 is MNHNS and CDR2 SASEGT. This CDR3 has 15 residues. V lost 0 bases and J 0 bases, leaving 3 bases between the germline ends. CDR3 sequence: CASSEAHSGANVLTF. Written as DNA, the CDR3 is TGTGCCAGCAGTGAAGCGCACTCTGGGGCCAACGTCCTGACTTTC.

V gene TRBV7-3 combines with J gene TRBJ2-7; 9 bases fit TRBD1. This CDR3 spans 16 amino acids. Germline loops: CDR1 SGHTA, CDR2 FQGTGA. Losses at the gene ends were 5 bases for V and 6 bases for J; bases not matched to a gene: 14. The CDR3 DNA reads as TGTGCCAGCAGCATTGGCGGGACAGGGATCGAGTTCGAGCAGTACTTC. Its protein is CASSIGGTGIEFEQYF.

This rearrangement joins TRBV11-2 to TRBJ1-1, with D hard to call. With 4 bases removed from V and 4 bases from J, the gap between germline ends came to 19 bases. Per the germline V gene, CDR1 is SGHAT and CDR2 is FQNNGV. The CDR3 consists of 16 residues. The CDR3 region has the DNA TGTGCCAGCAGCTCCCCGGTACGGGCTCTTGGCACTGAAGCTTTCTTT. Its protein product is CASSSPVRALGTEAFF.

In this sample, this clonotype turned up a few times. With a much larger clone just one base away, this may be a read error. The CDR3 does not close with the conserved phenylalanine or tryptophan, likely indicating a read error. V usage is TRBV10-3 and J usage is TRBJ2-7, with 7 bases fitting TRBD1. The CDR3 is made up of 14 amino acids. Looked up from germline, CDR1 is ENHRY and CDR2 is SYGVKD. The V and J ends lost 10 bases and 1 base, in that order; junction bases with no gene match: 10. CDR3 in amino acids: CASSFGTASYEQYL. The CDR3, as DNA: TGTGCCAGCAGCTTCGGGACAGCTTCCTACGAGCAGTACCTC.

This chain links TRBV2 with TRBJ1-1; TRBD1 is a possible D gene (5 bases). Germline V gene data show CDR1 as SNHLY and CDR2 as FYNNEI. Between the trimmed V and J ends, which lost 3 bases and 5 bases, there was a span of 13 bases. This CDR3 region has 14 residues. The CDR3 DNA reads TGTGCCAGCAGTGAGCAGGGTTTTAGAACTGAAGCTTTCTTT. Translated: CASSEQGFRTEAFF.

CDR3 coding DNA: TGCGCCAGCAGCCAAGTTCGGGTTCTTGCCTCTGCCAAAAACATTCAGTACTTC. Translated, it gives CASSQVRVLASAKNIQYF. V is TRBV4-1 and J is TRBJ2-4; no clear D. The CDR3 extends over 18 amino acids. Germline lookup yields CDR1 MGHRA and CDR2 YSYEKL. Trimming stripped 1 base from V and 1 base from J, with 17 bases between.

This clonotype was counted a few times. The gene calls are TRBV11-2 and TRBJ1-4, with TRBD1 matching over 7 bases. Unmatched junction bases numbered 5, after V lost 4 bases and J lost 3 bases. This CDR3 contains 15 residues. The germline V gene encodes CDR1 SGHAT and CDR2 FQNNGV. The CDR3 loop is CASSSNRGPNEKLFF. The CDR3 DNA reads TGTGCCAGCAGCTCGAACAGGGGTCCTAATGAAAAACTGTTTTTT. The complete variable domain, with remaining parts taken from reference TRBV11-2 and TRBJ1-4, reads EAGVAQSPRYKIIEKRQSVAFWCNPISGHATLYWYQQILGQGPKLLIQFQNNGVVDDSQLPKDRFSAERLKGVDSTLKIQPAKLEDSAVYLCASSSNRGPNEKLFFGSGTQLSVL.

The genes are TRBV12-5 and TRBJ2-1; 11 nucleotides match TRBD2. The CDR3 is 15 amino acids. Per the germline V gene, CDR1 is LGHNT and CDR2 is FRNRAP. J was trimmed by 8 bases and V by 2 bases; bases with no gene match: 5. CDR3 sequence reads: CASGLQTSGGYEQFF. CDR3 nucleotide sequence: TGTGCTAGTGGTTTGCAAACTAGCGGGGGCTATGAGCAGTTCTTC.

The J gene is TRBJ2-6, the V gene TRBV29-1, with TRBD1 identical over 9 bases. From germline, CDR1 is SQVTM and CDR2 ANQGSEA. This CDR3 comprises 15 residues. Germline trimming cut 6 bases from V and 8 bases from J; bases unmatched to any gene: 11. CDR3 protein: CSVGQGHPPPNVLTF. The CDR3 DNA reads TGCAGCGTGGGACAGGGTCATCCCCCCCCCAACGTCCTGACTTTC.

In this sample, this clonotype turned up many times. This chain joins TRBV5-1 and TRBJ2-7; no definite D call. CDR3 length equals 14 residues. Germline V gene sequence: CDR1 SGHRS, CDR2 YFSETQ. V was clipped by 7 bases and J by 2 bases, with 16 bases between them. The CDR3 region is CASQAETVTYEQYF. CDR3 DNA: TGCGCCAGCCAGGCGGAGACGGTGACCTACGAGCAGTACTTC.

On this clonotype itself: Because the CDR3 is missing its conserved closing phenylalanine or tryptophan, this is likely a read error. It is unclear where the CDR3 begins or ends on the DNA, so no DNA is shown, and the CDR3 is as TCRdb lists it. The chain has TRBV10-1 and TRBJ1-5; the table gives TRBD1 as D, unverified against the DNA. Ends included, the CDR3 has 10 residues. Germline-derived CDR1 and CDR2 are WNHNN and SYGVQD (reference sequence). The CDR3 spells CAINAGQVQP.

J is TRBJ2-1 and V is TRBV9, with TRBD1 identical over 7 bases. V was clipped by 3 bases and J by 5 bases; unmatched bases: 11. CDR1 and CDR2 from the germline V gene are SGDLS and YYNGEE. This CDR3 has 16 residues. CDR3: CASSAKPGTEDNEQFF. The CDR3 region has the DNA TGTGCCAGCAGCGCTAAACCCGGGACAGAAGACAATGAGCAGTTCTTC.

This clonotype has more than one count but fewer than ten. This chain joins TRBV20-1 and TRBJ2-1; no firm D call. Trimming cost V 4 bases and J 8 bases, with 12 bases left between them. The CDR3 length is 12 residues. CDR1 is DFQATT and CDR2 is SNEGSKA in the germline V gene (reference sequence). The CDR3 sequence is CSAIGAADEQFF. CDR3 DNA sequence: TGCAGTGCTATTGGTGCCGCCGATGAGCAGTTCTTC.

This clonotype was found once. CDR3 DNA: TGTGCCGGCAAGGAGGGGGGGGCTGGAAATCAGCCCCAGCATTTT. Protein sequence: CAGKEGGAGNQPQHF. The rearrangement links TRBV27 to TRBJ1-5, with D possibly being TRBD1 (6 bases). V shed 11 bases and J shed 4 bases, with 21 bases lying between them. In germline, CDR1 is MNHEY, CDR2 SMNVEV (reference sequence). The CDR3 consists of 15 residues.

The sample holds many counts of this clonotype. The genes are TRBV29-1 and TRBJ2-1, with a possible D match to TRBD2 (7 bases). The CDR3 runs 14 residues. V was clipped by 6 bases and J by 4 bases, with 16 bases between them. CDR1 is SQVTM and CDR2 is ANQGSEA in the germline V gene. As DNA, the CDR3 is TGCAGCGTCGCTACAGGGAGGGTATACAATGAGCAGTTCTTC. It specifies CSVATGRVYNEQFF.

The CDR3: CAIVRSNQPQHF. The DNA of the CDR3 is TGTGCCATCGTGAGAAGCAATCAGCCCCAGCATTTT. The gene calls are TRBV24-1 and TRBJ1-5; D not certain. The V end lost 11 bases, the J end lost 1 base, and 8 bases lay between the germline ends. Germline V CDR1 and CDR2: KGHDR, SFDVKD. CDR3 size: 12 residues.

This clonotype was picked up many times. The J gene is TRBJ2-2, the V gene TRBV10-3; D is ambiguous. This CDR3 spans 14 amino acids. Per germline, CDR1 ENHRY and CDR2 SYGVKD. The V and J ends lost 6 bases and 0 bases respectively, with 8 bases between them. The CDR3 here is CAISETTNTGELFF. CDR3 DNA sequence: TGTGCCATCAGCGAGACAACGAACACCGGGGAGCTGTTTTTT.

This rearrangement joins TRBV11-1 to TRBJ1-1, with 7 bases lining up with TRBD1. The CDR3 covers 16 residues. Germline V gene lookup returns CDR1 SGHAT and CDR2 FQDESV (reference sequence). The V segment lost 1 base and the J segment 2 bases; nucleotides outside the gene matches: 7. As DNA, the CDR3 is TGTGCCAGCAGCTTAGTGCGAGGGGGCCTCAACACTGAAGCTTTCTTT. This translates into CASSLVRGGLNTEAFF.

This clonotype was recorded at least ten times. The V gene is TRBV2, the J gene TRBJ1-2; D gene uncertain. Germline loops: CDR1 SNHLY, CDR2 FYNNEI. The CDR3 runs to 13 residues. Deletions cut 8 bases from V and 2 bases from J, with 12 bases between. The CDR3 reads CASLRLGNYGYTF. The DNA for the CDR3 is TGTGCCAGCCTCAGGTTGGGGAACTATGGCTACACCTTC.

This clonotype has a handful of counts. The genes are TRBV7-9 and TRBJ1-1; no definite D call. Germline assignment: CDR1 SEHNR and CDR2 FQNEAQ (reference sequence). This CDR3 contains 13 residues. The germline V and J ends were trimmed by 5 bases and 3 bases, with 10 bases remaining between them. The CDR3: CASSTNNYTEAFF. The CDR3, as DNA: TGTGCCAGCAGCACAAATAATTACACTGAAGCTTTCTTT.